This TCR beta chain was documented in a study of blood T cell repertoires in COVID-19 (dated by TCRdb to the early 2020s). The study in broad terms: Samples from collaborators originated in the United States, Italy and Spain and spanned both the acute and convalescent phases of COVID-19. The material from the prospective study consisted of cDNA or gDNA derived from T cells, B-cell-depleted T cells, or PBMCs. A de-identified subject ID, COVID-19 status, age in years and sex were almost always included in the sample metadata. Where HLA class I and class II types were available, the types were taken from metadata supplied by the sample provider, not from assay-based typing. The repertoires were made available in a free public database intended to serve as a resource for research on the immune response to SARS-CoV-2. The samples were drawn from the first 160 participants of the ongoing ImmuneRACE study and from roughly 1,300 subjects provided by 6 global collaborators. The dataset comprised deeply sampled blood TCRbeta repertoires from subjects exposed to, actively infected with, or recovered from COVID-19. Study-wide conclusions, independent of this receptor: Clinical and demographic metadata were provided uncurated, with the amount varying by source and participant.

Whole blood was collected in K2EDTA tubes by collaborating institutions according to the institutions' own protocols. For TCRbeta analysis, collaborators shipped samples in one of three forms: frozen whole blood, isolated PBMCs, or DNA extracted from either of those sample types. A distance of 15 bases separates the germline ends of V and J, which lose 4 bases and 5 bases respectively. The germline V gene gives CDR1 as SGHRS and CDR2 as YFSETQ. Its CDR3 holds 14 amino acids, cysteine through phenylalanine. CDR3 DNA only is kept here, 42 bases in frame from base 1. TCRbeta CDR3 regions were amplified from genomic DNA using the immunoSEQ Assay, a bias-controlled multiplex PCR. The authors processed their data as follows. The number of nucleated cells in each sample was estimated from the amplification of reference gene primers within the assay. Sequence reads were collapsed and filtered to measure the absolute abundance of every unique TCRbeta CDR3 rearrangement. For each sample, productive Simpson clonality was calculated as the square root of Simpson's diversity index over productive rearrangements. TCRdb took over this immuneACCESS table, retaining in-frame rearrangements with V and J assigned. Such tables are incomplete; in checked studies, under half of the missing clones stem from an unresolved V gene, and the remainder is unexplained. V and J calls plus clone size are reproduced from that table; the DNA served to infer D and trimming. This sample lists about 59,000 clones; roughly nine tenths were detected once. Jointly, the top ten make up approximately 5.1% of the sample.

Comments on this clone: The clone's antigen remains unknown. No base quality values were provided; no much bigger clone lies one nucleotide off.

The TCR was taken from a man at least 80 years old in a cohort sampled during active COVID-19. Sequenced material: peripheral blood. The chain links TRBV5-1 with TRBJ2-5; TRBD1 is perhaps the D gene, given 6 matching bases. This receptor carries the CDR3 CASSGGTDSETQYF. In nucleotide form, the sequence is TGCGCCAGCAGCGGGGGCACAGACTCCGAGACCCAGTACTTC.